Each of the 7 T cell receptor beta chains below was sequenced from the same sample in a study of Ad26.COV2.S vaccination and SARS-CoV-2 variants. Treatment given: around 19 received Ad26.COV2.S at low or high dose, single or two shots; roughly five received placebo; per-sample allocation not given. Material that was analyzed had been drawn on day 63 after the first vaccine or placebo injection. The assay was immunoSEQ multiplex PCR, and TCRdb's table has in-frame clones only and misses some. The table records about 350,000 clones, around nine tenths of them present only once. The sample in question was peripheral blood, obtained in a trial of Ad26.COV2.S vaccine versus placebo. The receptors were gathered from a person aged 18 to 65 who received the Ad26.COV2.S COVID-19 vaccine or a placebo.

The chain recombines TRBV3-1 (or the pseudogene TRBV3-2) with TRBJ1-1; D is ambiguous. CDR3 length: 14 amino acids. Trimming stripped 3 bases from V and 0 bases from J, with 8 bases between. The germline V gene encodes CDR1 LGHDT and CDR2 YNNKEL (reference sequence). The CDR3 is CASSHGSMNTEAFF. The CDR3 DNA reads TGTGCCAGCAGCCACGGCAGCATGAACACTGAAGCTTTCTTT.

The V gene is TRBV19, the J gene TRBJ2-7; tentative D call: TRBD2 (5 bases). The CDR3 sequence is 16 residues long. Germline V gene lookup returns CDR1 LNHDA and CDR2 SQIVND (reference sequence). The V and J ends lost 1 base and 2 bases respectively, with 15 bases between them. CDR3: CASSIAWTQTTYEQYF. Written as DNA, the CDR3 is TGTGCCAGTAGTATAGCCTGGACTCAAACTACCTACGAGCAGTACTTC.

V gene TRBV4-1 combines with J gene TRBJ2-5; 7 bases map to TRBD1. The CDR3 runs to 15 residues. Germline V lookup: CDR1 MGHRA, CDR2 YSYEKL. J was trimmed by 1 base and V by 2 bases; bases with no gene match: 4. As DNA, the CDR3 is TGCGCCAGCAGCCAACTGGGACAGCGCCAAGAGACCCAGTACTTC. This sequence encodes CASSQLGQRQETQYF.

The chain links TRBV3-1 (or the pseudogene TRBV3-2) to TRBJ2-3, with TRBD2 matching 11 bases. Losses at the gene ends were 0 bases for V and 5 bases for J; bases not matched to a gene: 16. The CDR3 spans 20 residues. CDR1 and CDR2 from the germline V gene are LGHDT and YNNKEL (reference sequence). The CDR3 sequence: CASSQDFPLLAGGQKDTQYF. In DNA, the CDR3 is TGTGCCAGCAGCCAAGATTTCCCCCTTTTAGCGGGGGGGCAGAAAGATACGCAGTATTTT.

The rearrangement links TRBV7-6 to TRBJ1-4; 9 nucleotides agree with TRBD1. From germline, CDR1 is SGHVS and CDR2 FNYEAQ. Unmatched junction bases numbered 6, after V lost 1 base and J lost 6 bases. The CDR3 runs to 16 residues. The CDR3 sequence is CASSLDRTGEDEKLFF. The CDR3 bases are TGTGCCAGCAGCTTAGATCGGACAGGGGAGGATGAAAAACTGTTTTTT.

This chain connects TRBV11-2 to TRBJ1-5; D gene unclear. Trimming pared 5 bases from V and 2 bases from J, leaving 10 bases between. Germline CDR1 reads SGHAT; CDR2 reads FQNNGV. This CDR3 has 14 residues. The CDR3 DNA sequence: TGTGCCAGCAGCGGGGATGGTCGCAATCAGCCCCAGCATTTT. Translated, it gives CASSGDGRNQPQHF.

The V gene is TRBV14, the J gene TRBJ2-3, with a tentative D call TRBD2 (5 bases). The CDR3 contains 16 residues. Germline lookup yields CDR1 SGHDN and CDR2 FVKESK. Trimming removed 0 bases at V and 2 bases at J, with 12 bases between. As DNA, the CDR3 is TGTGCCAGCAGCCAAGAGAGGGAGCCCGTCACAGATACGCAGTATTTT. Protein product: CASSQEREPVTDTQYF.